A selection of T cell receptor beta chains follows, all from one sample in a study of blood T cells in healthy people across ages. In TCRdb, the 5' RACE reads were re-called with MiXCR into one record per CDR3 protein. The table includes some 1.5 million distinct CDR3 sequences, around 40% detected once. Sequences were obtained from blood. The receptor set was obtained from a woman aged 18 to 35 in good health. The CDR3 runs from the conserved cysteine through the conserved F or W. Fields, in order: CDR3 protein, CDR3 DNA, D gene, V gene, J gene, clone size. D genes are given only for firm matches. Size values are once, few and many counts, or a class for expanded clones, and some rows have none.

cdr3_aa: CASSQLWGRSYNEQYF; cdr3_nt: TGTGCCAGCAGCCAATTGTGGGGTCGCTCCTACAATGAGCAGTACTTC; d_call: NA; v_call: TRBV3-1; j_call: TRBJ2-7; clone_size: NA
cdr3_aa: CATSDPRSRSDTQYF; cdr3_nt: TGTGCCACCAGTGATCCCAGGAGCCGTTCAGATACGCAGTATTTT; d_call: NA; v_call: TRBV24-1; j_call: TRBJ2-3; clone_size: many
cdr3_aa: CASSLGGWNTNTQYF; cdr3_nt: TGTGCCAGCAGCTTGGGGGGTTGGAACACAAATACGCAGTATTTT; d_call: NA; v_call: TRBV7-2; j_call: TRBJ2-3; clone_size: NA
cdr3_aa: CTSSVAFSGSDTQYF; cdr3_nt: TGTACCAGCAGCGTAGCGTTCTCGGGGTCAGATACGCAGTATTTT; d_call: NA; v_call: TRBV9; j_call: TRBJ2-3; clone_size: NA
cdr3_aa: CASSPRRGRAYEQYF; cdr3_nt: TGCGCCAGCAGCCCTAGACGGGGCAGAGCCTACGAGCAGTACTTC; d_call: NA; v_call: TRBV4-3; j_call: TRBJ2-7; clone_size: NA
cdr3_aa: CASSGLRTLNTEAFF; cdr3_nt: TGTGCCAGCAGCGGCCTCAGGACACTGAACACTGAAGCTTTCTTT; d_call: NA; v_call: TRBV7-9; j_call: TRBJ1-1; clone_size: NA
cdr3_aa: CASSLMYGRQYF; cdr3_nt: TGTGCCAGCAGTTTGATGTACGGGAGGCAGTATTTT; d_call: NA; v_call: TRBV28; j_call: TRBJ2-3; clone_size: few
cdr3_aa: CASSDQWNEQFF; cdr3_nt: TGTGCCAGCAGCGACCAGTGGAATGAGCAGTTCTTC; d_call: NA; v_call: TRBV7-9; j_call: TRBJ2-1; clone_size: NA
cdr3_aa: CASSLQGQGILMDYGYTF; cdr3_nt: TGCGCCAGCAGCTTGCAGGGACAGGGGATCCTAATGGACTATGGCTACACCTTC; d_call: TRBD1; v_call: TRBV5-1; j_call: TRBJ1-2; clone_size: NA
cdr3_aa: CASSCLAGDPKETQYF; cdr3_nt: TGTGCCAGCAGCTGTCTAGCGGGAGACCCTAAAGAGACCCAGTACTTC; d_call: TRBD2; v_call: TRBV7-3; j_call: TRBJ2-5; clone_size: NA
cdr3_aa: CASSQAGTYGYTF; cdr3_nt: TGTGCCAGCAGTCAGGCGGGTACCTATGGCTACACCTTC; d_call: NA; v_call: TRBV5-6; j_call: TRBJ1-2; clone_size: few
cdr3_aa: CASSLMGGKNIQYF; cdr3_nt: TGCGCCAGCAGCTTGATGGGAGGCAAAAACATTCAGTACTTC; d_call: NA; v_call: TRBV5-1; j_call: TRBJ2-4; clone_size: once
cdr3_aa: CASRPPGNQPQHF; cdr3_nt: TGTGCCAGCAGGCCCCCGGGCAATCAGCCCCAGCATTTT; d_call: NA; v_call: TRBV25-1; j_call: TRBJ1-5; clone_size: NA
cdr3_aa: CASRRQGRTDTQYF; cdr3_nt: TGTGCCAGCCGAAGACAGGGGCGCACAGATACGCAGTATTTT; d_call: TRBD1; v_call: TRBV27; j_call: TRBJ2-3; clone_size: many
cdr3_aa: CSVETGGAYEQYF; cdr3_nt: TGCAGCGTGGAGACAGGGGGGGCCTACGAGCAGTACTTC; d_call: TRBD1; v_call: TRBV29-1; j_call: TRBJ2-7; clone_size: NA
cdr3_aa: CASSRSLEETQYF; cdr3_nt: TGTGCCAGCAGTCGGTCACTAGAAGAGACCCAGTACTTC; d_call: NA; v_call: TRBV28; j_call: TRBJ2-5; clone_size: NA
cdr3_aa: CASIGPINYNEQFF; cdr3_nt: TGTGCCAGCATCGGACCGATTAACTACAATGAGCAGTTCTTC; d_call: NA; v_call: TRBV25-1; j_call: TRBJ2-1; clone_size: NA
cdr3_aa: CASSPQASGLGYTF; cdr3_nt: TGTGCCAGCAGTCCGCAGGCTTCGGGGCTTGGCTACACCTTC; d_call: NA; v_call: TRBV3-1; j_call: TRBJ1-2; clone_size: NA
cdr3_aa: CASRPDRAALQPQHF; cdr3_nt: TGTGCCAGCAGACCGGACAGGGCTGCTCTTCAGCCCCAGCATTTT; d_call: TRBD1; v_call: TRBV12-3/TRBV12-4; j_call: TRBJ1-5; clone_size: NA
cdr3_aa: CASSYSWGASYEQYF; cdr3_nt: TGTGCCAGCAGTTACTCTTGGGGGGCCTCCTACGAGCAGTACTTT; d_call: NA; v_call: TRBV6-5; j_call: TRBJ2-7; clone_size: NA
cdr3_aa: CAISIGTSYEQYF; cdr3_nt: TGTGCCATCTCTATTGGGACCTCGTACGAGCAGTACTTC; d_call: NA; v_call: TRBV10-3; j_call: TRBJ2-7; clone_size: NA
cdr3_aa: CARSPRTSGIGTDTQYF; cdr3_nt: TGTGCCCGCTCACCAAGGACTAGCGGGATTGGCACAGATACGCAGTATTTT; d_call: TRBD2; v_call: TRBV18; j_call: TRBJ2-3; clone_size: NA
cdr3_aa: CASSPIQGSSYNEQYF; cdr3_nt: TGTGCCAGCAGTCCGATACAGGGTTCGTCCTACAATGAGCAGTACTTC; d_call: NA; v_call: TRBV12-3/TRBV12-4; j_call: TRBJ2-5; clone_size: NA
cdr3_aa: CASSTGQAYEKLFF; cdr3_nt: TGTGCCAGCAGCACGGGACAGGCGTATGAAAAACTGTTTTTT; d_call: TRBD1; v_call: TRBV7-9; j_call: TRBJ1-4; clone_size: few
cdr3_aa: CSAKRESSYEQYF; cdr3_nt: TGCAGTGCCAAGCGGGAGAGCTCCTACGAGCAGTACTTC; d_call: TRBD2; v_call: TRBV20-1; j_call: TRBJ2-7; clone_size: NA
cdr3_aa: CASSLKKQDGYTF; cdr3_nt: TGTGCCAGCAGCCTAAAAAAGCAGGATGGCTACACCTTC; d_call: NA; v_call: TRBV11-2; j_call: TRBJ1-2; clone_size: few
cdr3_aa: CSVKDSLYGQYF; cdr3_nt: TGCAGCGTTAAGGACTCCCTCTACGGGCAGTACTTC; d_call: NA; v_call: TRBV29-1; j_call: TRBJ2-4; clone_size: NA
cdr3_aa: CACSSYSDQETQYF; cdr3_nt: TGTGCCTGCAGTTCCTACAGCGACCAAGAGACCCAGTACTTC; d_call: NA; v_call: TRBV12-3/TRBV12-4; j_call: TRBJ2-5; clone_size: NA
cdr3_aa: CSATGTLTYNEQFF; cdr3_nt: TGCAGTGCTACCGGGACGCTGACCTACAATGAGCAGTTCTTC; d_call: NA; v_call: TRBV20-1; j_call: TRBJ2-1; clone_size: NA
cdr3_aa: CASSEPARFMGGYTF; cdr3_nt: TGTGCCAGCAGTGAACCAGCGAGGTTTATGGGTGGCTACACCTTC; d_call: NA; v_call: TRBV6-1; j_call: TRBJ1-2; clone_size: NA
cdr3_aa: CASSPLEGKGTEAFF; cdr3_nt: TGTGCCAGCAGCCCTCTAGAAGGGAAGGGCACTGAAGCTTTCTTT; d_call: NA; v_call: TRBV9; j_call: TRBJ1-1; clone_size: NA
cdr3_aa: CGALSRTGGIDEQYF; cdr3_nt: TGCGGTGCTTTATCCAGGACAGGGGGCATCGACGAGCAGTACTTC; d_call: TRBD1; v_call: TRBV20-1; j_call: TRBJ2-7; clone_size: NA
cdr3_aa: CASSLGAWVRGNTIYF; cdr3_nt: TGTGCCAGCAGCCTTGGGGCTTGGGTTAGGGGAAACACCATATATTTT; d_call: NA; v_call: TRBV7-2; j_call: TRBJ1-3; clone_size: NA
cdr3_aa: CASSDRGAEKLFF; cdr3_nt: TGTGCCAGCAGTGATAGGGGAGCTGAAAAACTGTTTTTT; d_call: NA; v_call: TRBV28; j_call: TRBJ1-4; clone_size: NA
cdr3_aa: CASSSRWELADTQYF; cdr3_nt: TGTGCCAGCAGCTCCCGATGGGAGCTCGCAGATACGCAGTATTTT; d_call: NA; v_call: TRBV7-2; j_call: TRBJ2-3; clone_size: NA
cdr3_aa: CASSEDATGDTEAFF; cdr3_nt: TGTGCCAGCAGTGAAGATGCCACAGGGGACACTGAAGCTTTCTTT; d_call: TRBD1; v_call: TRBV6-1; j_call: TRBJ1-1; clone_size: NA
cdr3_aa: CASSLNCIYGYTF; cdr3_nt: TGTGCCAGCAGCTTAAACTGTATCTATGGCTACACCTTC; d_call: NA; v_call: TRBV11-2; j_call: TRBJ1-2; clone_size: few
cdr3_aa: CATSRDRGLYYGYTF; cdr3_nt: TGTGCCACCAGCAGAGATCGTGGGCTCTACTATGGCTACACCTTC; d_call: NA; v_call: TRBV15; j_call: TRBJ1-2; clone_size: few
cdr3_aa: CSVVTHLREPQQETQYF; cdr3_nt: TGCAGCGTTGTTACCCATCTGAGGGAACCACAGCAAGAGACCCAGTACTTC; d_call: NA; v_call: TRBV29-1; j_call: TRBJ2-5; clone_size: NA
cdr3_aa: CASSSYRETDTQYF; cdr3_nt: TGTGCCAGCAGTTCATACAGGGAGACAGATACGCAGTATTTT; d_call: NA; v_call: TRBV12-3/TRBV12-4; j_call: TRBJ2-3; clone_size: NA
cdr3_aa: CASSPLRGISGGSNEQFF; cdr3_nt: TGTGCCAGCAGCCCCCTGAGAGGAATCAGCGGGGGGTCTAATGAGCAGTTCTTC; d_call: TRBD2; v_call: TRBV3-1; j_call: TRBJ2-1; clone_size: few
cdr3_aa: CASSDGGTDTQYF; cdr3_nt: TGTGCCAGCAGTGACGGGGGCACAGATACGCAGTATTTT; d_call: NA; v_call: TRBV6-4; j_call: TRBJ2-3; clone_size: many
cdr3_aa: CSAGAAYNEQFF; cdr3_nt: TGCAGTGCTGGGGCAGCGTACAATGAGCAGTTCTTC; d_call: NA; v_call: TRBV20-1; j_call: TRBJ2-1; clone_size: NA
cdr3_aa: CSVGTSGSPNEQYF; cdr3_nt: TGCAGCGTCGGGACTAGCGGGAGTCCGAATGAGCAGTACTTC; d_call: TRBD2; v_call: TRBV29-1; j_call: TRBJ2-7; clone_size: NA
cdr3_aa: CSATTSGRNNEQFF; cdr3_nt: TGCAGTGCTACGACTAGCGGGAGAAACAATGAGCAGTTCTTC; d_call: TRBD2; v_call: TRBV20-1; j_call: TRBJ2-1; clone_size: NA
cdr3_aa: CASSARQGPNYGYTF; cdr3_nt: TGTGCCAGCAGTGCTCGACAGGGCCCTAACTATGGCTACACCTTC; d_call: TRBD1; v_call: TRBV25-1; j_call: TRBJ1-2; clone_size: NA
cdr3_aa: CASSLLGRRDEQYF; cdr3_nt: TGTGCCAGCAGCTTGTTGGGGAGACGAGACGAGCAGTACTTC; d_call: NA; v_call: TRBV9; j_call: TRBJ2-7; clone_size: few
cdr3_aa: CASSIIAGVEQYF; cdr3_nt: TGTGCCAGCAGCATCATAGCGGGAGTCGAGCAGTACTTC; d_call: TRBD2; v_call: TRBV7-9; j_call: TRBJ2-7; clone_size: NA